This T cell receptor beta chain was recovered during a study of cytomegalovirus exposure and HLA in healthy donors. Study-wide points: Association of about 17,000 TCR beta sequences with HLA alleles was found at 0.05 false discovery rate in a later analysis. Later analysis indicated greater clonal expansion among HLA-associated TCR beta chains than among equally common other chains.

The CDR3 has 14 amino acids. Germline V CDR1 and CDR2: SGHTA, FQGNSA. Germline trimming cut 5 bases from V and 6 bases from J; bases unmatched to any gene: 7. The PCR had 60 Vbeta and 13 Jbeta primers. Sequencing was performed with immunoSEQ multiplex PCR; in TCRdb, only in-frame clones are kept and a portion is missing. This table has roughly 190,000 clones, 79% appearing once. For this clone: Its antigen is as yet unknown.

Nominally healthy donors provided the samples, though records likely missed some immune exposures. The sequencing input was PBMCs. The chain joins TRBV7-2 to TRBJ1-2; the match to TRBD1 covers 9 bases. The source of this sequence is a woman in her 50s in good health and CMV-seronegative. CDR3 nucleotides: TGTGCCAGCAGCCTACAGGGGGCGATGGATGGCTACACCTTC. Residues: CASSLQGAMDGYTF.